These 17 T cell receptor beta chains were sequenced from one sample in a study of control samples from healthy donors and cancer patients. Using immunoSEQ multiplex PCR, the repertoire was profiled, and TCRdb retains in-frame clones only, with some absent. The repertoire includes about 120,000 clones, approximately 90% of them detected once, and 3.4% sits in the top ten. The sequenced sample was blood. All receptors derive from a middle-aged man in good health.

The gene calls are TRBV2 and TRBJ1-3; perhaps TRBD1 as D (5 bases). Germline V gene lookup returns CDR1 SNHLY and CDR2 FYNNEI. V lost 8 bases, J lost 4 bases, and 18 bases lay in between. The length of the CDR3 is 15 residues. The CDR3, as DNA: TGTGCCAGCGCGGGGCCAGTCCTCTCCGGAAACACCATATATTTT. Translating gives CASAGPVLSGNTIYF.

This CDR3 reads CASKHLSTDTQYF. For the CDR3, the DNA is TGTGCCAGCAAACACCTGAGCACAGATACGCAGTATTTT. The chain uses TRBV12-3 or TRBV12-4 and TRBJ2-3; D unclear. This CDR3 has 13 residues. V lost 7 bases and J 0 bases, leaving 8 bases between the germline ends.

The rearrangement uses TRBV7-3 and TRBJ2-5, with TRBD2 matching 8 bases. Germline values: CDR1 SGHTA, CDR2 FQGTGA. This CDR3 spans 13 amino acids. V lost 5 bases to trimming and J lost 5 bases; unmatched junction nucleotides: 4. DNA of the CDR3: TGTGCCAGCAGCCCAGGGACTAGTGAGACCCAGTACTTC. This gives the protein CASSPGTSETQYF.

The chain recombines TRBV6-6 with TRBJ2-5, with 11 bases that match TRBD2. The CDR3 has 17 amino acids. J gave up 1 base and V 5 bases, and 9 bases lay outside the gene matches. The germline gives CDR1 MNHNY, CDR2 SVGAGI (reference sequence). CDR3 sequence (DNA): TGTGCCAGCAGTCTTACCTATAGCGGGGGGGGCCAAGAGACCCAGTACTTC. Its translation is CASSLTYSGGGQETQYF.

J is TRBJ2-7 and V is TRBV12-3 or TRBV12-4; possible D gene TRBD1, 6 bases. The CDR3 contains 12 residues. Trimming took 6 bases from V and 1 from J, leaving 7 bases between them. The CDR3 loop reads CASRQGSYEQYF. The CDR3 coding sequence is TGTGCCAGCAGACAGGGATCCTACGAGCAGTACTTC.

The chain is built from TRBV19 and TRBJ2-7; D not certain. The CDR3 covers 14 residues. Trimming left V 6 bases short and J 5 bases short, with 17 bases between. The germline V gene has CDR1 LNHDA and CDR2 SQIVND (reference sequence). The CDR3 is CASRMGPQRDEQYF. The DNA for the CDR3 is TGTGCCAGTAGGATGGGTCCGCAACGGGACGAGCAGTACTTC.

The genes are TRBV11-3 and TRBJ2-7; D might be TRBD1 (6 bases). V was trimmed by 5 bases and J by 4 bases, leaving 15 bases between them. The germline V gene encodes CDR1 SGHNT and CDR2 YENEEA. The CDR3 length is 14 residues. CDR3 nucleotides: TGTGCCAGCAGCAGAACAGGGAATCGGTACGAGCAGTACTTC. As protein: CASSRTGNRYEQYF.

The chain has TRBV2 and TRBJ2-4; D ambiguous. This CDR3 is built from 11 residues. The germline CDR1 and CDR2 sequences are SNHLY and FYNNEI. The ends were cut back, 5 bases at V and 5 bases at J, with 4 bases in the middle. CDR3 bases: TGTGCCAGCAGTAACGAAAACATTCAGTACTTC. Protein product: CASSNENIQYF.

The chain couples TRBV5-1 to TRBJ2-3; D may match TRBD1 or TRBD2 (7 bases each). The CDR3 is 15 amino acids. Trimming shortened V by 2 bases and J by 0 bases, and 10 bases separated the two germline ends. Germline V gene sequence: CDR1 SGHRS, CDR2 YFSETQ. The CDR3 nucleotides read TGCGCCAGCAGCTTCAGGGGGGGTAGCACAGATACGCAGTATTTT. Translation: CASSFRGGSTDTQYF.

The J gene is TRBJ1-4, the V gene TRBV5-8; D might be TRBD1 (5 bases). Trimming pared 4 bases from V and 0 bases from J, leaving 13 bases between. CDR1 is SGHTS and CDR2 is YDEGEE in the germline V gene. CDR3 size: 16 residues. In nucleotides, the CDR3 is TGTGCCAGCAGCCTGGGGGACCCTGCAACTAATGAAAAACTGTTTTTT. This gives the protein CASSLGDPATNEKLFF.

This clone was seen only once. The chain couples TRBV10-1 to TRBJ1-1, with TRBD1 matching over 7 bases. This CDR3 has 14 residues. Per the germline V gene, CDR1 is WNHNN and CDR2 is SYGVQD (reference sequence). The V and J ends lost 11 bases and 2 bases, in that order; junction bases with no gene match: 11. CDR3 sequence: CASTRDRHNTEAFF. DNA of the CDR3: TGCGCCTCAACACGGGACAGACATAACACTGAAGCTTTCTTT.

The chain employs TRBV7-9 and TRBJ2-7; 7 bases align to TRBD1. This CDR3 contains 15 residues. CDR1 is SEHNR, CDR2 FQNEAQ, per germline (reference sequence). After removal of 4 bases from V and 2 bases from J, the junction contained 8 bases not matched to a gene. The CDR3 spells CASSSNTGATYEQYF. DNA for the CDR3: TGTGCCAGCAGCTCAAACACAGGGGCGACCTACGAGCAGTACTTC.

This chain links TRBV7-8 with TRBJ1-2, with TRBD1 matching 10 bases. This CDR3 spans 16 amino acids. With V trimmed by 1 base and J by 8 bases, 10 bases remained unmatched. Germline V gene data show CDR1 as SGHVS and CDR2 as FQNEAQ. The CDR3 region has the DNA TGTGCCAGCAGCTTAGACTTGACAGGGGGCGCGGGGGGCTACACCTTC. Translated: CASSLDLTGGAGGYTF.

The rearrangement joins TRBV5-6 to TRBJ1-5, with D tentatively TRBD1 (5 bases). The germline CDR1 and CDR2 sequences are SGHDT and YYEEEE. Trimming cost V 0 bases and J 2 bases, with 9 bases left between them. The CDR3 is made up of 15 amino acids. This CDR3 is CASSLEAGRNQPQHF. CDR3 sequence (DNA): TGTGCCAGCAGCTTGGAGGCAGGGCGCAATCAGCCCCAGCATTTT.

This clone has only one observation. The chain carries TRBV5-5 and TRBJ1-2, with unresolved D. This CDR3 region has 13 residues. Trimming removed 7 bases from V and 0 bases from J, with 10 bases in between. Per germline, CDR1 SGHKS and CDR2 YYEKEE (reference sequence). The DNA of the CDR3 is TGTGCCAGCCAAGGGCCCACTAACTATGGCTACACCTTC. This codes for CASQGPTNYGYTF.

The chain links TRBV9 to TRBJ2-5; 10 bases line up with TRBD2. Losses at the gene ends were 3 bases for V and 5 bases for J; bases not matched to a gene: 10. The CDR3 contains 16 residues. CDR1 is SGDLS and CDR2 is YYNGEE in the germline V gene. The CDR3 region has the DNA TGTGCCAGCAGCGAAAACTCCGGGACTAGCGTTGAGACCCAGTACTTC. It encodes CASSENSGTSVETQYF.

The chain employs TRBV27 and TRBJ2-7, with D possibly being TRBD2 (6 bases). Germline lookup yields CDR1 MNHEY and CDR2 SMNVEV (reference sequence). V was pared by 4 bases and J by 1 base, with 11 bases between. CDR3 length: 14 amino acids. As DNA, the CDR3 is TGTGCCAGCAGTTCCCGGGGGACTTCCTACGAGCAGTACTTC. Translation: CASSSRGTSYEQYF.